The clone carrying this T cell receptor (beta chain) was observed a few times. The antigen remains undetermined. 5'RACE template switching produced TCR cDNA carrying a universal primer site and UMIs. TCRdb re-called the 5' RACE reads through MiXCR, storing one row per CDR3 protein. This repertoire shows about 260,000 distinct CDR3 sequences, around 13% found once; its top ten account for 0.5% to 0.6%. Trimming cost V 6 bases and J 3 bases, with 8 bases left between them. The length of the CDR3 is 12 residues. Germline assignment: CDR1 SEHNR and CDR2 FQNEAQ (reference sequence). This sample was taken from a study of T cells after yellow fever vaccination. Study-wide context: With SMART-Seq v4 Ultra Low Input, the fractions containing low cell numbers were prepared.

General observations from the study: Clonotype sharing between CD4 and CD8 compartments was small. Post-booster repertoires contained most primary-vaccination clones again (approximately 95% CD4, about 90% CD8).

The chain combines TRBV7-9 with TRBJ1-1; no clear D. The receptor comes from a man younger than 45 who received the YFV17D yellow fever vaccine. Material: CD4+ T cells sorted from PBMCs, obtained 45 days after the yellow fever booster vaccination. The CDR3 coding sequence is TGTGCCAGCAGTGGTTGGGACACTGAAGCTTTCTTT. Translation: CASSGWDTEAFF.